These 3 T cell receptor beta chains originate from one sample sequenced in a study of shared clonotypes between healthy human individuals (dated by TCRdb to the early 2020s). Libraries were made using the immunoSEQ multiplex PCR assay. TCRdb stores this immuneACCESS table with in-frame sequences only. Part of the clones is absent; in the studies checked, under half of the shortfall reflects unresolved V genes, and no reason is known for the rest. Counted in this sample were about 1 million clones; roughly 80% of them appeared once. The ten largest clones represent 1.2% to 1.5% of the sample. The sequenced material came from memory CD4+ T cells sorted from blood. The label giving this sample's cell subset or site can be read as: CD45RA-negative fraction. The receptors were gathered from a man aged 18 to 30 in good health.

This chain uses TRBV6-5 with TRBJ2-2; 11 bases map to TRBD2. The CDR3 is 14 amino acids. With V trimmed by 10 bases and J by 1 base, 2 bases remained unmatched. CDR1 is MNHEY and CDR2 is SVGAGI in the germline V gene. CDR3 loop: CAIGTSGNTGELFF. CDR3 in DNA: TGTGCCATCGGGACTAGCGGGAACACCGGGGAGCTGTTTTTT.

The gene calls are TRBV9 and TRBJ2-1; D is perhaps TRBD1 (5 bases). This CDR3 has 16 amino acids. CDR1 SGDLS and CDR2 YYNGEE come from the germline V gene. V lost 3 bases, J lost 7 bases, and 20 bases lay in between. This CDR3 is CASSAGLSREKNEQFF. DNA for the CDR3: TGTGCCAGCAGCGCAGGCCTTTCCAGGGAAAAGAATGAGCAGTTCTTC.

The V and J genes are TRBV5-4 and TRBJ1-5; TRBD1 matches 9 bases. The CDR3 contains 14 residues. J was trimmed by 5 bases and V by 4 bases; bases with no gene match: 4. Germline V gives CDR1 SGHNT, CDR2 YYREEE (reference sequence). CDR3 region: CASSPDRGDQPQHF. The CDR3 DNA reads TGTGCCAGCAGCCCAGACAGGGGGGATCAGCCCCAGCATTTT.